Sequencing of this T cell receptor (beta chain) was carried out in a study of blood T cell repertoires in COVID-19. Background on the study: Whether acute or convalescent, the COVID-19 samples came from the United States, Italy and Spain. T cells, B-cell-depleted T cells, or PBMCs provided the cDNA or gDNA that served as material.

Source study methods: Nucleated cell counts were estimated from reference gene primer amplification. Using immunoSEQ multiplex PCR, the repertoire was profiled, and TCRdb retains in-frame clones only, with some absent. Clone size and V and J calls were adopted from that table, with D and trimming inferred from the DNA. The sample carries 85,000 or so clones, 90% to 95% recorded once. CDR1 is ENHRY, CDR2 SYGVKD, per germline. The CDR3 is 17 amino acids. With 10 bases clipped from V and 0 bases from J, the junction kept 13 bases outside the gene matches. The sequencing sample was made of peripheral blood. This chain links TRBV10-3 with TRBJ2-1, with 9 positions matching TRBD2. The sequence derives from a human donor with active COVID-19. The donor label of this sample is uncertain. CDR3 in DNA: TGTGCCACATTTCTAGCGGGGCCGACGAGCTCCTACAATGAGCAGTTCTTC. Amino acids: CATFLAGPTSSYNEQFF.